The source of this TCR beta chain is a study of blood T cell repertoires in COVID-19. Using immunoSEQ multiplex PCR, the repertoire was profiled, and TCRdb retains in-frame clones only, with some absent. The sample holds 140,000 to 150,000 clones, over 80% seen once. This clone was observed once. Per the germline V gene, CDR1 is MNHEY and CDR2 is SVGAGI. The CDR3 runs 14 residues. V gave up 5 bases and J gave up 3 bases; unmatched junction bases: 7. Sequencing was done on a sample of peripheral blood. The TCR originated in a woman between 40 and 50 years old with active or convalescent COVID-19. V gene TRBV6-5 combines with J gene TRBJ2-7; 7 bases align to TRBD2. Here the CDR3 reads CASSTGRLFYEQYF. The CDR3 DNA reads as TGTGCCAGCAGTACCGGGAGGTTATTCTACGAGCAGTACTTC.